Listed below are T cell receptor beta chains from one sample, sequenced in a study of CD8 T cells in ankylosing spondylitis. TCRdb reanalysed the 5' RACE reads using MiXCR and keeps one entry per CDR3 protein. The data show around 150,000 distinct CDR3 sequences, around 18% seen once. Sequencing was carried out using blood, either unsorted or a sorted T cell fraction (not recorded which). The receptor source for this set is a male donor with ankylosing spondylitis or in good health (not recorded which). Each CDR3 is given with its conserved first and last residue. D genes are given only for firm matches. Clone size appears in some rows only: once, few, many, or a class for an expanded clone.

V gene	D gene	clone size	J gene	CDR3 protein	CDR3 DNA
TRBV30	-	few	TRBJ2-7	CAWSLSYEQYF	TGTGCCTGGAGTTTATCCTACGAGCAGTACTTC
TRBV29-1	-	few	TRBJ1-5	CSVEEGGSQPQHF	TGCAGCGTTGAAGAAGGGGGGAGTCAGCCCCAGCATTTT
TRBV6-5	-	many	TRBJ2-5	CASSYPGPGARLETQYF	TGTGCCAGCAGTTACCCGGGACCAGGGGCAAGGTTAGAGACCCAGTACTTC
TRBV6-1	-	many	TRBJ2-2	CASDGNTGELFF	TGTGCCAGCGATGGGAACACCGGGGAGCTGTTTTTT
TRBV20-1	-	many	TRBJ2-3	CSATRRGSTDTQYF	TGCAGTGCTACCCGGAGGGGGAGCACAGATACGCAGTATTTT
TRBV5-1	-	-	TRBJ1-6	CASSLAAADSPLHF	TGCGCCAGCAGCTTAGCGGCAGCCGATTCACCCCTCCACTTT
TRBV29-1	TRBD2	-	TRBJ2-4	CSVGSGANKNIQYF	TGCAGCGTTGGTAGCGGGGCAAACAAAAACATTCAGTACTTC
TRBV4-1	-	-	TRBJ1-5	CASSQTGLLSNQPQHF	TGCGCCAGCAGCCAAACGGGCCTCCTTAGCAATCAGCCCCAGCATTTT
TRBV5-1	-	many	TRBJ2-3	CASSLALGMGTDTQYF	TGCGCCAGCAGCTTGGCGTTAGGAATGGGCACAGATACGCAGTATTTT
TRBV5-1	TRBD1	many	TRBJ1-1	CASSSQGGTEAFF	TGCGCCAGCAGCTCACAGGGGGGCACTGAAGCTTTCTTT
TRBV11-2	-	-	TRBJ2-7	CASSLGAPTGSFVYEQYF	TGTGCCAGCAGCTTGGGGGCCCCTACAGGGTCCTTTGTCTACGAGCAGTACTTC
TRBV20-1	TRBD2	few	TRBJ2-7	CSARGSSGSHEQYF	TGCAGTGCTAGAGGTTCTAGCGGGAGCCACGAGCAGTACTTC
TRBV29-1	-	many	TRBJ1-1	CSVVKQGEATEAFF	TGCAGCGTCGTGAAGCAGGGAGAGGCCACTGAAGCTTTCTTT
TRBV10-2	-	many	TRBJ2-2	CASRHQGYTGELFF	TGCGCCAGCAGGCACCAGGGATACACCGGGGAGCTGTTTTTT
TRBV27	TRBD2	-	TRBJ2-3	CASSIGTSGKTDTQYF	TGTGCCAGCAGTATTGGGACTAGCGGGAAAACAGATACGCAGTATTTT
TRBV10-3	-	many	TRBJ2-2	CAIRPGGIANSNTGELFF	TGTGCCATCAGGCCAGGGGGGATAGCGAATTCGAACACCGGGGAGCTGTTTTTT
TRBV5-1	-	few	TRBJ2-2	CASSPEQGRGTGELFF	TGCGCCAGCAGCCCGGAACAGGGACGGGGCACCGGGGAGCTGTTTTTT
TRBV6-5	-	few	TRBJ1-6	CASSRGQANSPLHF	TGTGCCAGCAGCCGAGGACAAGCCAATTCACCCCTCCACTTT
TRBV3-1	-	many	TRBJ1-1	CASSQGGRTEAFF	TGTGCCAGCAGCCAAGGGGGGCGGACTGAAGCTTTCTTT
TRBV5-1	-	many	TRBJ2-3	CASSLDGADTQYF	TGCGCCAGCAGCTTGGATGGCGCAGATACGCAGTATTTT
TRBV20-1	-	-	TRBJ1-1	CSARIVSPEAFF	TGCAGTGCTAGAATAGTGAGTCCAGAAGCTTTCTTT
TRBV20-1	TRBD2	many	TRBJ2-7	CSAYLGVAGLISYEQYF	TGCAGTGCCTACCTTGGGGTAGCGGGGCTAATCTCCTACGAGCAGTACTTC
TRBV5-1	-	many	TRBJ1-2	CASSELQGPGYTF	TGCGCCAGCAGCGAACTACAGGGCCCTGGCTACACCTTC
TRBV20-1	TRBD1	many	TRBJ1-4	CRGAGTGAPGELFF	TGCAGGGGCGCGGGGACAGGGGCCCCAGGGGAACTGTTTTTT
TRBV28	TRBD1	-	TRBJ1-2	CVSSPRGEVRGYTF	TGTGTCAGCAGTCCCAGGGGGGAAGTACGTGGCTACACCTTC
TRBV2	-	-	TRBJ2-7	CASRNRVYEQYF	TGTGCCAGCAGAAACAGGGTCTACGAGCAGTACTTC
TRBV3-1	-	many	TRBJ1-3	CASSTNRNTGNTIYF	TGTGCCAGCAGTACCAACAGGAATACTGGAAACACCATATATTTT
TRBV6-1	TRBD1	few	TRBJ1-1	CASSHRDRAFF	TGTGCCAGCAGTCACCGGGACAGAGCTTTCTTT
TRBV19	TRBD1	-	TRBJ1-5	CASSADRGNQPQHF	TGTGCCAGTAGTGCCGACAGGGGCAATCAGCCCCAGCATTTT
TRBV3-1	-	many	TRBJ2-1	CASSQSRGVYNEQFF	TGTGCCAGCAGCCAATCCAGGGGGGTCTACAATGAGCAGTTCTTC
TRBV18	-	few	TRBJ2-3	CASSPGRNTDTQYF	TGTGCCAGCTCACCGGGGCGGAACACAGATACGCAGTATTTT
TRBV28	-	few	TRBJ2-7	CASTRLDPTYEQYF	TGTGCCAGCACCAGACTAGATCCGACCTACGAGCAGTACTTC
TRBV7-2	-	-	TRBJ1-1	CASSLVTDTEAFF	TGTGCCAGCAGCTTAGTGACGGACACTGAAGCTTTCTTT
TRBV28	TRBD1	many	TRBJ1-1	CASSRTGEAEAFF	TGTGCCAGCAGTCGGACAGGAGAGGCTGAAGCTTTCTTT
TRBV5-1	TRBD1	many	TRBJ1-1	CASSLRQGVNTEAFF	TGCGCCAGCAGCTTGAGACAGGGGGTAAACACTGAAGCTTTCTTT
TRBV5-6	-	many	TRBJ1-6	CASSRDGSSYNSPLHF	TGTGCCAGCAGCCGGGACGGGAGCTCCTATAATTCACCCCTCCACTTT
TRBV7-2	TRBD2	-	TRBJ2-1	CASSLDPSGTGEQFF	TGTGCCAGCAGCTTAGATCCTAGCGGGACGGGTGAGCAGTTCTTC
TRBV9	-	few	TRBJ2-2	CASSVVVTGELFF	TGTGCCAGCAGCGTAGTTGTCACCGGGGAGCTGTTTTTT
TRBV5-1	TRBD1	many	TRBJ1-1	CASSIEGAGLGTEAFF	TGCGCCAGCAGCATTGAGGGGGCGGGTTTGGGCACTGAAGCTTTCTTT
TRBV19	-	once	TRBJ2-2	CASRQTRTGELFF	TGTGCCAGTAGGCAGACACGAACCGGGGAGCTGTTTTTT
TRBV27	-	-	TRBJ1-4	CASRQQDGTDEKLFF	TGTGCCAGCAGACAACAAGACGGGACTGATGAAAAACTGTTTTTT
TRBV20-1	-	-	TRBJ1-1	CSARDIGRSSVRMNTEAFF	TGCAGTGCTAGGGATATTGGACGGAGCTCAGTAAGAATGAACACTGAAGCTTTCTTT
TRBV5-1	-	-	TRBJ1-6	CASCLTGEFSNSPLHF	TGCGCCAGCTGCCTTACCGGGGAGTTTTCTAATTCACCCCTCCACTTT
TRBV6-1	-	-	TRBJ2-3	CASSEVTDTQYF	TGTGCCAGCAGTGAAGTAACAGATACGCAGTATTTT
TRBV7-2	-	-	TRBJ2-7	CASSFNNEQYF	TGTGCCAGCAGCTTCAACAACGAGCAGTACTTC
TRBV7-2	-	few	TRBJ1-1	CASSSSVSAFF	TGTGCCAGCAGCTCGTCTGTCAGCGCTTTCTTT
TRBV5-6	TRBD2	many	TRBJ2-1	CASSSPTSGDWTVEQFF	TGTGCCAGCAGCTCCCCGACTAGCGGGGATTGGACTGTTGAGCAGTTCTTC
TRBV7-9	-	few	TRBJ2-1	CASSLKQGGEQFF	TGTGCCAGCAGCTTAAAGCAGGGAGGCGAGCAGTTCTTC
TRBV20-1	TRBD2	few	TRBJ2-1	CSARALAGGRNEQFF	TGCAGTGCTAGAGCCTTAGCGGGAGGACGCAATGAGCAGTTCTTC
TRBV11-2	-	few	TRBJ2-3	CASSLEFPGTFGITFTDTQYF	TGTGCCAGCAGCTTAGAGTTTCCTGGGACGTTCGGGATCACTTTTACAGATACGCAGTATTTT
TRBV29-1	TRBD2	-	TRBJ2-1	CSGAGTSGRDEQFF	TGCAGCGGCGCCGGGACTAGCGGGAGAGATGAGCAGTTCTTC
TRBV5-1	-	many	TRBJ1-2	CASSPGSRGAGYTF	TGCGCCAGCAGTCCCGGCAGCCGTGGAGCGGGCTACACCTTC
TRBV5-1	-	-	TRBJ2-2	CASIALRTGELFF	TGCGCCAGCATCGCCCTCCGCACCGGGGAGCTGTTTTTT
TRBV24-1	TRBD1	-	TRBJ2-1	CATSEPTGGSSYNEQFF	TGTGCCACCAGTGAACCTACAGGGGGGAGCTCCTACAATGAGCAGTTCTTC
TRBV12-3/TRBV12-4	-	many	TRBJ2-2	CASKGPTNAGELFF	TGTGCCAGCAAGGGACCAACGAACGCCGGGGAGCTGTTTTTT
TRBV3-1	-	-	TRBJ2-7	CASSQDQLSYEQYF	TGTGCCAGCAGCCAAGATCAACTATCCTACGAGCAGTACTTC
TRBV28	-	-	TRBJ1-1	CASYPDPVGTMNTEAFF	TGTGCCAGCTATCCAGACCCCGTGGGGACCATGAACACTGAAGCTTTCTTT
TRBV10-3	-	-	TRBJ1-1	CATSATQVNTEAFF	TGTGCCACCTCAGCGACACAGGTTAACACTGAAGCTTTCTTT
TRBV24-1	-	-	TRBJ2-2	CATSDFGGATGELFF	TGTGCCACCAGTGATTTCGGGGGAGCCACCGGGGAGCTGTTTTTT
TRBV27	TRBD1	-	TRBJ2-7	CASRGQGSYEQYF	TGTGCCAGCAGAGGACAGGGTTCCTACGAGCAGTACTTC